The rows below give T cell receptor beta chains drawn from one sample of a study of shared clonotypes between healthy human individuals. This table comes from immunoSEQ multiplex PCR, and its TCRdb copy is limited to in-frame clones, with some not included. Of about 450,000 clones in the sample, 79% were seen once. Sequencing was performed on PBMCs. These receptors were taken from a woman in her forties in good health. Some clones in this sample may be carry-over from other donors' samples. Each CDR3 is given with its conserved first and last residue.

v_call cdr3_aa
TRBV30 CAWSAGTGPSEAFF
TRBV28 CASSLFDMPNTEAFF
TRBV18 CASSPSDPTNTEAFF
TRBV4-3 CASSQDRGTKSYEQYF
TRBV21-1 CASSKGKTGPQHF
TRBV19 CASSMVVTEQFF
TRBV30 CAWSVKGGYEQYF
TRBV7-3 CASSLDGRAGRTGELFF
TRBV7-9 CASSLGLASDF
TRBV5-1 CASSLDRGAGNTIYF
TRBV7-3 CASSQGAQETQYF
TRBV27 CASSSPSGQGTYEQYF
TRBV30 CAWSVRGRNRTGELFF
TRBV27 CASRGWGQGDQPQHF
TRBV7-9 CASSSPGTSPMTQYF
TRBV7-9 CASSLEVWGQNYEQYF
TRBV18 CASSPSGQREQYF
TRBV18 CASSPPSLEGHGYTF
TRBV7-2 CASSRSGAQETQYF
TRBV4-3 CASTRARTGGFGANVLTF
TRBV5-1 CASSLVQGYSYEQYF
TRBV30 CACEGLGTEAFF
TRBV27 CASRPTYRERNNQPQHF
TRBV7-8 CASSLGWGGMQETQYF
TRBV7-2 CASSFLAPPETQYF
TRBV7-6 CASSLVQEGTNEKLFF
TRBV27 CASIPRLGGTGELFF
TRBV14 CASSQDPSDTQYF
TRBV5-4 CASSAQETQYF
TRBV19 CASSTWTGAYEQYF
TRBV19 CASSTGDGGAEAFF
TRBV6-1 CASSEAQYTF
TRBV19 CASSLQTSGANVLTF
TRBV27 CASSLSGSAGEQFF
TRBV28 CASSLWAGVMVRPQHF
TRBV18 CASSPRGTGAGNQPQHF
TRBV27 CASSLNLGGFEQFF
TRBV28 CASSSATGGWDTGELFF
TRBV15 CATSRETSGGYEQYF
TRBV7-2 CASSLNRVAEQYF
TRBV2 CASSGRATSGIAAGELFF